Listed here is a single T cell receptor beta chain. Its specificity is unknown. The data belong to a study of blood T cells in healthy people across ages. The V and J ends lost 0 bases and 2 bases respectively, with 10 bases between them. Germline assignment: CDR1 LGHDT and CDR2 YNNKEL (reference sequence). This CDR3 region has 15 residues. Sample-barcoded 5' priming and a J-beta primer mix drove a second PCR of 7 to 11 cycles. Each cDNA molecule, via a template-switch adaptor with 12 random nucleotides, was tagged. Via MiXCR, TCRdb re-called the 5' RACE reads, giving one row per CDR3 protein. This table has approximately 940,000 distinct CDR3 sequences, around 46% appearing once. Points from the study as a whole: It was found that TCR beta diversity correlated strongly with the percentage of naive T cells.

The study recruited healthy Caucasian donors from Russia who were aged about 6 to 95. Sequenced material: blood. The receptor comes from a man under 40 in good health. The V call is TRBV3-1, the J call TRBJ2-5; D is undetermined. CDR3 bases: TGTGCCAGCAGCCAAGAAACGCTCCAACAAGAGACCCAGTACTTC. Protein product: CASSQETLQQETQYF.